This note documents a single T cell receptor beta chain sequence. The data were obtained in a study of T cell changes during pregnancy in multiple sclerosis. Method: immunoSEQ multiplex PCR; TCRdb's copy keeps in-frame clones and lacks some. The sample yields tens of thousands of clones, roughly 92% seen once. The source was peripheral blood, collected after pregnancy. The receptor's source is a female donor with multiple sclerosis, enrolled in a pregnancy study.

This CDR3 is CSVGQRGKGTQYF. The CDR3 coding sequence is TGCAGCGTTGGCCAGCGGGGGAAGGGTACGCAGTATTTT. V and J are TRBV29-1 and TRBJ2-3, with TRBD2 matching 8 bases. The germline CDR1 and CDR2 sequences are SQVTM and ANQGSEA. This CDR3 contains 13 residues. Trimming took 4 bases from V and 8 from J; bases not matched to a gene: 8.